This T cell receptor (beta chain) comes out of a study of neurological immune-mediated disorders. The V end lost 2 bases, the J end lost 6 bases, and 11 bases lay between the germline ends. The CDR3 extends over 13 amino acids. Germline CDR1 is SGHKS and CDR2 is YYEKEE (reference sequence). Using its own MiXCR run on the 5' RACE reads, TCRdb lists one record per CDR3 protein. The profile shows around 17,000 distinct CDR3 sequences, about 22% of them singletons. Study-wide results and caveats: CDR3 amino acid sequences of expanded clones were not shared across subjects, a result suggesting private repertoires in all groups. Multiple sclerosis, the disease with the least TCR clonal expansion, fell below healthy controls, whereas HTLV-1-associated myelopathy showed the most.

A note on this clonotype: The antigen is unknown.

This clonotype was obtained from a man aged 50 or older in good health. Sequencing was carried out using PBMCs. The chain has TRBV5-5 and TRBJ1-1; possibly TRBD1 for D (5 bases). CDR3 in DNA: TGTGCCAGCAGCTTTGACCCCAGGGCTGAAGCTTTCTTT. As protein: CASSFDPRAEAFF.